This record looks at one T cell receptor (beta chain) sequence and its context. Its antigen is still unknown. 13 Jbeta primers and 60 Vbeta primers were used for the PCR. Produced via immunoSEQ multiplex PCR; TCRdb's table is partial and in-frame only. The table records about 130,000 clones, over 70% of them present only once. This sample is drawn from a study of cytomegalovirus exposure and HLA in healthy donors. About the research overall: A prior study identified 90 million to 120 million unique TCR beta sequences from roughly 170 million T cells. Study conclusions and caveats: Near-uniform donor sequencing depth was presumed by presence/absence analyses. When analyzed later, a missense DCLRE1C variant was found to be linked to TCR beta V- and J-gene trimming.

Losses at the gene ends were 6 bases for V and 5 bases for J; bases not matched to a gene: 12. The CDR3 consists of 16 residues. Per germline, CDR1 LGHNT and CDR2 FRNRAP. The sequencing sample was made of PBMCs. The source is a man in his forties in good health and CMV-seropositive. The chain couples TRBV12-5 to TRBJ2-2; 7 positions match TRBD1. The CDR3 DNA reads TGTGCTAGTGGCTCAAGAGAGGGGGCGAGGACCGGGGAGCTGTTTTTT. Its protein is CASGSREGARTGELFF.